The clone carrying this T cell receptor beta chain was found once. This sample was taken from a study of blood T cell repertoires in COVID-19. Germline CDR1 reads MGHRA; CDR2 reads YSYEKL. CDR3 length: 15 amino acids. V lost 3 bases and J 3 bases, leaving 15 bases between the germline ends. Libraries were prepared by immunoSEQ multiplex PCR; TCRdb keeps only in-frame clonotypes and omits some of them. The data contain roughly 340,000 clones, 87% of them singletons. Participants were aged about 18 to 100 years from around 26 US areas. The chain links TRBV4-1 to TRBJ2-7; D might be TRBD2 (6 bases). The sample comprised PBMCs or T cells enriched from blood (not recorded which). This sequence was found in a man aged 40-55 years in a cohort exposed to, infected with or recovered from COVID-19 (not recorded which). The CDR3 spells CASSHGGATGYEQYF. CDR3 in DNA: TGCGCCAGCAGCCATGGAGGGGCGACGGGCTACGAGCAGTACTTC.